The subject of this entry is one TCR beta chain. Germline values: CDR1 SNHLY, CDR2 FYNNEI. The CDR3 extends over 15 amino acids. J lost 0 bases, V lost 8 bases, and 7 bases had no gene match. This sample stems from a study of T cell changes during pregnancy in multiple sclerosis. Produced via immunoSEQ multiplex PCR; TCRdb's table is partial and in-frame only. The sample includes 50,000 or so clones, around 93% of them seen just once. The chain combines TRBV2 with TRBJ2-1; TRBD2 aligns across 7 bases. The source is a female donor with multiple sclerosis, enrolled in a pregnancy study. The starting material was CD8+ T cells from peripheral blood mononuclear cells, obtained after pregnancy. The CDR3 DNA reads TGTGCCAGCCTCCCCGCGGGAGCCTCCTACAATGAGCAGTTCTTC. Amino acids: CASLPAGASYNEQFF.